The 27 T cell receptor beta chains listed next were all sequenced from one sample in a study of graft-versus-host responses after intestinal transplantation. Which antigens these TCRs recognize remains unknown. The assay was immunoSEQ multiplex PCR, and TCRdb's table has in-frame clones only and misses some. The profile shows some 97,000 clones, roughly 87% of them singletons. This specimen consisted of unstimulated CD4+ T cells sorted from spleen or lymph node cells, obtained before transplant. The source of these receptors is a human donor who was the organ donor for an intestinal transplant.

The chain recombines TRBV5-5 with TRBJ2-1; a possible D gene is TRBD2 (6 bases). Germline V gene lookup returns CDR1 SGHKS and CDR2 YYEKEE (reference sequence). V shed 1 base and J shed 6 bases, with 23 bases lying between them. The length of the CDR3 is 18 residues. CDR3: CASSLLGIRPLGGNEQFF. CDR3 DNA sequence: TGTGCCAGCAGCTTGCTCGGGATCCGTCCGTTGGGGGGCAATGAGCAGTTCTTC.

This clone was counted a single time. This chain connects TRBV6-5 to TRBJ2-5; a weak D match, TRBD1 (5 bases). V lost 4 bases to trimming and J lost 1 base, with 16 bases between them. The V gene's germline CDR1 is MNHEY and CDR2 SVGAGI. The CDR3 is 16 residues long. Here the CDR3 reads CASSSTALDIQETQYF. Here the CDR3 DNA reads TGTGCCAGCAGTTCGACAGCTTTGGATATCCAAGAGACCCAGTACTTC.

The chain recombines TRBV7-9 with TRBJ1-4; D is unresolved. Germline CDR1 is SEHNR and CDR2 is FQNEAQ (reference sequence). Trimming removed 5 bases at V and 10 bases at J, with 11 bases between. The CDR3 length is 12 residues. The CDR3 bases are TGTGCCAGCAGCGGCCCCTCAGGAAAACTGTTTTTT. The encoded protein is CASSGPSGKLFF.

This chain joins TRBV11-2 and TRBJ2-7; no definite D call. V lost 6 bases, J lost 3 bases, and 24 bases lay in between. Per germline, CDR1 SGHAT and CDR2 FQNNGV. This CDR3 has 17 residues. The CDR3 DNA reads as TGTGCCAGCAGGAAGAGCAGAGAACACTCCGGCAACTACGAGCAGTACTTC. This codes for CASRKSREHSGNYEQYF.

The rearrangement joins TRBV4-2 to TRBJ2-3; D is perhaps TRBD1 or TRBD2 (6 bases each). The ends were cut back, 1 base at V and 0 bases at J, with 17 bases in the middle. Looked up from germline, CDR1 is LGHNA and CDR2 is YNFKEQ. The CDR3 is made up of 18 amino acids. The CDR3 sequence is CASSQAALGGPSTDTQYF. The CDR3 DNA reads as TGTGCCAGCAGCCAAGCGGCCCTAGGGGGGCCGAGCACAGATACGCAGTATTTT.

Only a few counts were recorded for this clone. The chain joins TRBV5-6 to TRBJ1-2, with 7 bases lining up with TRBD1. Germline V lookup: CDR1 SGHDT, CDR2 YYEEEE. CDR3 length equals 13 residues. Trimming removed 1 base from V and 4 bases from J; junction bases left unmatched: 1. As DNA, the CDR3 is TGTGCCAGCAGCTTGAGACAGGGCTATGGCTACACCTTC. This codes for CASSLRQGYGYTF.

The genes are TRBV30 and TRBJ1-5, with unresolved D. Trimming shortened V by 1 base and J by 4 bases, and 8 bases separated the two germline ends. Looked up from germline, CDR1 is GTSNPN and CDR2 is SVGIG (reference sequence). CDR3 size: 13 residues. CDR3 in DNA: TGTGCCTGGAGTGGAGGGTGGAATCAGCCCCAGCATTTT. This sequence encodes CAWSGGWNQPQHF.

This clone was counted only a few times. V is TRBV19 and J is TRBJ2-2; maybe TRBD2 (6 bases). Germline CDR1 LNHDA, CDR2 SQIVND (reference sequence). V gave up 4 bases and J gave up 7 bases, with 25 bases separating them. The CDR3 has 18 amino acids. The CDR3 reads CASSTLRRGGAGIGELFF. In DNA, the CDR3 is TGTGCCAGTAGTACCCTTCGAAGAGGAGGGGCAGGCATCGGGGAGCTGTTTTTT.

The CDR3 sequence is CASSSYGTGGYGYTF. As DNA, the CDR3 is TGTGCCAGCAGCTCCTATGGGACGGGGGGCTATGGCTACACCTTC. J is TRBJ1-2 and V is TRBV6-1, with D possibly matching TRBD1 (5 bases). Deletions cut 6 bases from V and 4 bases from J, with 18 bases between. This CDR3 region has 15 residues. Germline V gives CDR1 MNHNS, CDR2 SASEGT.

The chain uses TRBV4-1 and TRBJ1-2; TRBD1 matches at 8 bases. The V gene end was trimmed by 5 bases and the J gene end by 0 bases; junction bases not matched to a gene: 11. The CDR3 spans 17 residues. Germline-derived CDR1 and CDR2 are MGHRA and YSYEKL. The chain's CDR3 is CASSSGRGQDTNYGYTF. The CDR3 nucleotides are TGCGCCAGCAGCTCGGGGAGGGGACAGGATACTAACTATGGCTACACCTTC.

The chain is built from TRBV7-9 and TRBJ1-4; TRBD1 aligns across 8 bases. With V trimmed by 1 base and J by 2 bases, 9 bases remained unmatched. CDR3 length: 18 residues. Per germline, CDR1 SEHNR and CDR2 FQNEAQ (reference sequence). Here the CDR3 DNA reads TGTGCCAGCAGCTTAGACGGTTGGGGACAGGAGACTAATGAAAAACTGTTTTTT. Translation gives CASSLDGWGQETNEKLFF.

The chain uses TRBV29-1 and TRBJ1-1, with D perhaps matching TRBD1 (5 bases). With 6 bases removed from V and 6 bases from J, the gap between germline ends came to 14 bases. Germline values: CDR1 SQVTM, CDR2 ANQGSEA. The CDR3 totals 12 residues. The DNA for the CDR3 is TGCAGCGTAACCCGACAGACCCCTGAAGCTTTCTTT. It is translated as CSVTRQTPEAFF. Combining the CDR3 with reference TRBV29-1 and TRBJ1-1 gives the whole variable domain SAVISQKPSRDICQRGTSLTIQCQVDSQVTMMFWYRQQPGQSLTLIATANQGSEATYESGFVIDKFPISRPNLTFSTLTVSNMSPEDSSIYLCSVTRQTPEAFFGQGTRLTVV.

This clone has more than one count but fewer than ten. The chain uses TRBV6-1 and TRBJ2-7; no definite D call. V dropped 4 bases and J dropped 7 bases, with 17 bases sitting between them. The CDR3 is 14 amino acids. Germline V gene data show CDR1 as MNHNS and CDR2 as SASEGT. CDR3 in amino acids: CASSGPIDPSEQYF. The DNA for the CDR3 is TGTGCCAGCAGTGGCCCTATTGACCCGTCGGAGCAGTACTTC.

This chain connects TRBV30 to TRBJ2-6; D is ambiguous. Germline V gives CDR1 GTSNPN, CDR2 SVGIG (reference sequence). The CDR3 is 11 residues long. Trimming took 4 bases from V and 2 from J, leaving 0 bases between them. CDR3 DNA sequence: TGTGCCTGGACTGGGGCCAACGTCCTGACTTTC. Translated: CAWTGANVLTF.

CDR3 amino acids: CAWSRKGTANQPQHF. CDR3 bases: TGTGCCTGGTCCAGAAAAGGAACAGCTAATCAGCCCCAGCATTTT. The V and J genes are TRBV30 and TRBJ1-5; D unclear. Germline CDR1 is GTSNPN and CDR2 is SVGIG (reference sequence). The V and J ends lost 5 bases and 4 bases respectively, with 18 bases between them. The CDR3 is made up of 15 amino acids. Supplemented by reference TRBV30 and TRBJ1-5, the full variable domain reads SQTIHQWPATLVQPVGSPLSLECTVEGTSNPNLYWYRQAAGRGLQLLFYSVGIGQISSEVPQNLSASRPQDRQFILSSKKLLLSDSGFYLCAWSRKGTANQPQHFGDGTRLSIL.

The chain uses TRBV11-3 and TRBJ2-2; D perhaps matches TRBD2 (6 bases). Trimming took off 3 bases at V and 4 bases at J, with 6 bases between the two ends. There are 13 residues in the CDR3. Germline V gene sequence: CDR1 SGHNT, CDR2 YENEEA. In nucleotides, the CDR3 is TGTGCCAGCAGCTTCGGGAGCACCGGGGAGCTGTTTTTT. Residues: CASSFGSTGELFF. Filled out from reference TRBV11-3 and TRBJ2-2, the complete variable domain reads EAGVVQSPRYKIIEKKQPVAFWCNPISGHNTLYWYLQNLGQGPELLIRYENEEAVDDSQLPKDRFSAERLKGVDSTLKIQPAELGDSAVYLCASSFGSTGELFFGEGSRLTVL.

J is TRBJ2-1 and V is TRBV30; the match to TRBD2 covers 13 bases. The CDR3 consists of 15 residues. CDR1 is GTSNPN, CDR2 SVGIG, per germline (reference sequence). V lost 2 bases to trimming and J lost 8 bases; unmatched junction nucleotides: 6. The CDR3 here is CAWSQTSGGAYEQFF. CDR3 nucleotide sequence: TGTGCCTGGAGTCAAACTAGCGGGGGGGCCTATGAGCAGTTCTTC.

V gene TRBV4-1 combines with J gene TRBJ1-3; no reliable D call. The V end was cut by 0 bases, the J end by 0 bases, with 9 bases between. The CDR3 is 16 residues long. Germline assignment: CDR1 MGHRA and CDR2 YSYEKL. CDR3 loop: CASSQDSRFSGNTIYF. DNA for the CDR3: TGCGCCAGCAGCCAAGATTCCCGCTTCTCTGGAAACACCATATATTTT.

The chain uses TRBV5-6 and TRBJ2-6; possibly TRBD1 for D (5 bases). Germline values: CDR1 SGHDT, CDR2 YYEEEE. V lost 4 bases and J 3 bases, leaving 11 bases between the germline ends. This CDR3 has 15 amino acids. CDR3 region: CASSLAGLGANVLTF. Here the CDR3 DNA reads TGTGCCAGCAGCCTCGCAGGGCTTGGGGCCAACGTCCTGACTTTC.

CDR3 nucleotides: TGTGCCGTTTCAGATAGCACAGATACGCAGTATTTT. Translation gives CAVSDSTDTQYF. The genes are TRBV10-3 and TRBJ2-3; D remains ambiguous. This CDR3 spans 12 amino acids. The V end was cut by 11 bases, the J end by 0 bases, with 9 bases between. The germline V gene has CDR1 ENHRY and CDR2 SYGVKD.

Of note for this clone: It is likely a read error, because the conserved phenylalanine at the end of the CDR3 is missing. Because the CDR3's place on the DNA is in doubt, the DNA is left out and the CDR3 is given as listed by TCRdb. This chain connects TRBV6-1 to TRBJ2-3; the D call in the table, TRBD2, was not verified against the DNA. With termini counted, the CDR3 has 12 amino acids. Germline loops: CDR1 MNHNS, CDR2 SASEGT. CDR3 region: CASSPPRGGVAL.

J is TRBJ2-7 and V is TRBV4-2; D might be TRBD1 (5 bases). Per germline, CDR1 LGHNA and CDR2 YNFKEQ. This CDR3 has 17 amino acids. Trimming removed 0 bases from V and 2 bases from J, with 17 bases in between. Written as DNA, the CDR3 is TGTGCCAGCAGCCAAGATCTAGGCCGACAGACGACCTACGAGCAGTACTTC. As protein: CASSQDLGRQTTYEQYF.

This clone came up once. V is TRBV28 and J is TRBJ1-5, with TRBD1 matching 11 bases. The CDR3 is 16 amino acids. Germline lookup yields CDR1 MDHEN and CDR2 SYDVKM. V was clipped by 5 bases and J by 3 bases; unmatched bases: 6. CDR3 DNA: TGTGCCAGCAGTCGACGGACAGGGGGCTTCAATCAGCCCCAGCATTTT. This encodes CASSRRTGGFNQPQHF.

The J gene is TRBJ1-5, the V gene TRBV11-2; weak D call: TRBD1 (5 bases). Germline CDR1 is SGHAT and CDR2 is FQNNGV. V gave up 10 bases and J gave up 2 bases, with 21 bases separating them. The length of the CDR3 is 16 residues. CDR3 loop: CATPLDSPAGNQPQHF. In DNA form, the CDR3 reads TGTGCCACCCCACTAGACAGCCCCGCCGGCAATCAGCCCCAGCATTTT. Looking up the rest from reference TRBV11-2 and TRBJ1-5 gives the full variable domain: EAGVAQSPRYKIIEKRQSVAFWCNPISGHATLYWYQQILGQGPKLLIQFQNNGVVDDSQLPKDRFSAERLKGVDSTLKIQPAKLEDSAVYLCATPLDSPAGNQPQHFGDGTRLSIL.

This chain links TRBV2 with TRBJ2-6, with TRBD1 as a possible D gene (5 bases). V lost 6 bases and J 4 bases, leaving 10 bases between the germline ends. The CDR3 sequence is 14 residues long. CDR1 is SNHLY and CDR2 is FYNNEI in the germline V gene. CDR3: CASSRVSGANVLTF. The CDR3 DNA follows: TGTGCCAGCAGCAGGGTCTCCGGGGCCAACGTCCTGACTTTC.

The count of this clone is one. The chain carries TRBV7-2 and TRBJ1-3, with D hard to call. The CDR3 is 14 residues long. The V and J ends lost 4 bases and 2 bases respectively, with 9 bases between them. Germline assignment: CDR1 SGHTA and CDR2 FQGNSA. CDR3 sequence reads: CASSSEVAGNTIYF. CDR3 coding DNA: TGTGCCAGCAGCTCAGAGGTAGCTGGAAACACCATATATTTT.

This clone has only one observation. The CDR3 region has the DNA TGTGCCAGTAAATCAGGACAGGTCGACACCGGGGAGCTGTTTTTT. Its protein is CASKSGQVDTGELFF. The genes are TRBV19 and TRBJ2-2, with 7 bases matching TRBD1. Unmatched junction bases numbered 8, after V lost 7 bases and J lost 3 bases. CDR3 length: 15 residues. CDR1 and CDR2 from the germline V gene are LNHDA and SQIVND (reference sequence).